This T cell receptor beta chain was obtained from a study of CD8+ T cells in alopecia areata. Study in general: Among treated patients, oral tofacitinib was administered at 5 to 10 mg twice daily.

Reverse transcription of extracted RNA yielded cDNA, which provided the sequencing template. Assay used: immunoSEQ multiplex PCR; TCRdb lists only in-frame clones, some missing. The repertoire has about 150,000 clones, around 50% of them found once; the top ten carry over 5.5%. This clone has only a few counts. The CDR3 spans 11 residues. The germline CDR1 and CDR2 sequences are SQVTM and ANQGSEA. Trimming at V came to 7 bases and at J to 6 bases, leaving 2 bases not matched to a gene. Researchers picked out CD4+ and CD8+ T cells from PBMCs by sorting. The clonotype originates from a human donor with alopecia areata. Material for sequencing was CD4+ T cells sorted from blood. The V and J genes are TRBV29-1 and TRBJ2-2, with 7 nucleotides matching TRBD2. This CDR3 is CSGGRAGELFF. The CDR3 bases are TGCAGCGGAGGGAGGGCCGGGGAGCTGTTTTTT.